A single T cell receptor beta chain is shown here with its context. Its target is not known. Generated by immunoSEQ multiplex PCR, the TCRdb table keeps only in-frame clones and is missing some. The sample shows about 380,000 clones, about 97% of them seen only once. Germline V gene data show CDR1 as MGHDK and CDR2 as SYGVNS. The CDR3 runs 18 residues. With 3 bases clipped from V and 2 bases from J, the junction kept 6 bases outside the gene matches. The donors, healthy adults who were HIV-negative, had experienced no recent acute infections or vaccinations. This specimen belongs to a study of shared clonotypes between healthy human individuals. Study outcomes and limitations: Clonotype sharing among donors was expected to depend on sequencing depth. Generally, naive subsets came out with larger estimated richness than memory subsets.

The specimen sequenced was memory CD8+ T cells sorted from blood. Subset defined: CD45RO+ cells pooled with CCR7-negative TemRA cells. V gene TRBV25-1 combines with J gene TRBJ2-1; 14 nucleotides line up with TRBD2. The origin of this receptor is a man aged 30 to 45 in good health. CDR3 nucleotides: TGTGCCAGCAGTGAGCCGGGACTAGCGGGAGTGACCTACAATGAGCAGTTCTTC. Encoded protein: CASSEPGLAGVTYNEQFF.